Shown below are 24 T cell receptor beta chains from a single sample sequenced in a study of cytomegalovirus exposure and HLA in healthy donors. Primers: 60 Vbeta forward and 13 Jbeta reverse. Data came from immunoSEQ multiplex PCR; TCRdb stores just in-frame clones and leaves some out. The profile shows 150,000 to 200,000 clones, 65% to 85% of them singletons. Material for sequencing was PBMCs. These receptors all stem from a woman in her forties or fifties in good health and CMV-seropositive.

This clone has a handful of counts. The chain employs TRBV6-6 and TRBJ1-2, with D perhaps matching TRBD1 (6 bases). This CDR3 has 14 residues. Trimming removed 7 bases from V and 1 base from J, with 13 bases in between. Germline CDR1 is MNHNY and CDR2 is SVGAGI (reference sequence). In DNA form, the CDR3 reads TGTGCCAGCAATCTTCAGGGGTTTAACTATGGCTACACCTTC. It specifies CASNLQGFNYGYTF.

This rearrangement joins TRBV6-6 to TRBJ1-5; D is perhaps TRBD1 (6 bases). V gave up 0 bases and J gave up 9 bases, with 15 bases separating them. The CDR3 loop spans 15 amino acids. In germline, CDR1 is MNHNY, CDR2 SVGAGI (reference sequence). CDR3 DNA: TGTGCCAGCAGTTACTCTTCCCCACAGGGCGCGCCCCAGCATTTT. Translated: CASSYSSPQGAPQHF.

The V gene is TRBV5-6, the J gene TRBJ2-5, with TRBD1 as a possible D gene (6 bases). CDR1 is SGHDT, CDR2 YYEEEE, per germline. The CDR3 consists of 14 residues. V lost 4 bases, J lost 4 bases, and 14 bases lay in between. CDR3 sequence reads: CASSPGQGGETQYF. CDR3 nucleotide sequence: TGTGCCAGCAGCCCGGGACAAGGGGGAGAGACCCAGTACTTC.

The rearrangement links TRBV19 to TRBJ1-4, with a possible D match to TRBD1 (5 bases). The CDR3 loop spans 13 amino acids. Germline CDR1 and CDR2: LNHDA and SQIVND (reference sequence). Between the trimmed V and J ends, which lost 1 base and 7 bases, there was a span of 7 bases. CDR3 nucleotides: TGTGCCAGTAGTATAGGGGGCCTTGAAAAACTGTTTTTT. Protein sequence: CASSIGGLEKLFF. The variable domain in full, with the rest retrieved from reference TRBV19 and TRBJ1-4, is DGGITQSPKYLFRKEGQNVTLSCEQNLNHDAMYWYRQDPGQGLRLIYYSQIVNDFQKGDIAEGYSVSREKKESFPLTVTSAQKNPTAFYLCASSIGGLEKLFFGSGTQLSVL.

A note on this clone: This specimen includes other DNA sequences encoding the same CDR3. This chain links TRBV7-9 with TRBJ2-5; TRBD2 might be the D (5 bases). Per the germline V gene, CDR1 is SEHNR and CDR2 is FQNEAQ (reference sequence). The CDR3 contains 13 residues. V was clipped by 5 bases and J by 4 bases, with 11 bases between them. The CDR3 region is CASSRGSGETQYF. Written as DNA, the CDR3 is TGTGCCAGCAGCAGAGGGTCGGGAGAGACCCAGTACTTC. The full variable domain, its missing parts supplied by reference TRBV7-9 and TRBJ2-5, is DTGVSQNPRHKITKRGQNVTFRCDPISEHNRLYWYRQTLGQGPEFLTYFQNEAQLEKSRLLSDRFSAERPKGSFSTLEIQRTEQGDSAMYLCASSRGSGETQYFGPGTRLLVL.

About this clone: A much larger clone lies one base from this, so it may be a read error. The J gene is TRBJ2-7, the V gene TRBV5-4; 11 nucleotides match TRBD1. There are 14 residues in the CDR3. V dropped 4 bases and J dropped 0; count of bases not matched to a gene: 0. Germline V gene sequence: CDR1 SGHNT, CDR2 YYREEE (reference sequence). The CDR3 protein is CASSGTGGSYEQYF. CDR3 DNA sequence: TGTGCCAGCAGCGGGACAGGGGGCTCCTACGAGCAGTACTTC.

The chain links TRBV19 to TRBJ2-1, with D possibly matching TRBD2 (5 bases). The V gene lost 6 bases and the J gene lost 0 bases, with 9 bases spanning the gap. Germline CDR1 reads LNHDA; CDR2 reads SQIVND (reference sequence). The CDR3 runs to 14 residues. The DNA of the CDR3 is TGTGCCAGTAGACCTAGCTCCTCCTACAATGAGCAGTTCTTC. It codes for CASRPSSSYNEQFF. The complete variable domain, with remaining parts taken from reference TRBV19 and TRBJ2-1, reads DGGITQSPKYLFRKEGQNVTLSCEQNLNHDAMYWYRQDPGQGLRLIYYSQIVNDFQKGDIAEGYSVSREKKESFPLTVTSAQKNPTAFYLCASRPSSSYNEQFFGPGTRLTVL.

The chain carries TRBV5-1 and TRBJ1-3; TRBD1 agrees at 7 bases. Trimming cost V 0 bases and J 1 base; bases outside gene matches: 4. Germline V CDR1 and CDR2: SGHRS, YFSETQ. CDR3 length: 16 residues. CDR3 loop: CASSLVGTVSGNTIYF. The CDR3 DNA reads TGCGCCAGCAGCTTGGTTGGGACAGTTTCTGGAAACACCATATATTTT.

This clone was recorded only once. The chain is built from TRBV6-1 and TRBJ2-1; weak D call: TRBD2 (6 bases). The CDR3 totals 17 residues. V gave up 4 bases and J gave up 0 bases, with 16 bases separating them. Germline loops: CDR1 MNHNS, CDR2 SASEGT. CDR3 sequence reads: CASSAPGTRSSYNEQFF. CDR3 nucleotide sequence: TGTGCCAGCAGTGCCCCCGGGACTCGTAGCTCCTACAATGAGCAGTTCTTC.

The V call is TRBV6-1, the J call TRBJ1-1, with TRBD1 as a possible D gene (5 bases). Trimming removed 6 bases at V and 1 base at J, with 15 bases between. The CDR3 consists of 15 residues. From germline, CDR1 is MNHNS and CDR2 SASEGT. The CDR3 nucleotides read TGTGCCAGCAGAGTCGTAACAGGCGAGAACACTGAAGCTTTCTTT. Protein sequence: CASRVVTGENTEAFF.

The CDR3 region is CASSRQGGVNTEAFF. Written as DNA, the CDR3 is TGTGCCAGCAGCCGACAGGGAGGCGTGAACACTGAAGCTTTCTTT. This chain joins TRBV5-4 and TRBJ1-1, with 7 bases lining up with TRBD1. J was trimmed by 0 bases and V by 4 bases; bases with no gene match: 6. Germline lookup yields CDR1 SGHNT and CDR2 YYREEE (reference sequence). CDR3 size: 15 residues.

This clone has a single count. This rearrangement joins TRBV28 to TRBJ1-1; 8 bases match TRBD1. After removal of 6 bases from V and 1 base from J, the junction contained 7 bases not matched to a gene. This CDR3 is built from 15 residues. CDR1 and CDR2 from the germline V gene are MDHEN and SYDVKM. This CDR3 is CASSSRGQGNTEAFF. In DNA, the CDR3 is TGTGCCAGCAGCAGTCGAGGACAGGGGAACACTGAAGCTTTCTTT. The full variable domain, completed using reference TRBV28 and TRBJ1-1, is DVKVTQSSRYLVKRTGEKVFLECVQDMDHENMFWYRQDPGLGLRLIYFSYDVKMKEKGDIPEGYSVSREKKERFSLILESASTNQTSMYLCASSSRGQGNTEAFFGQGTRLTVV.

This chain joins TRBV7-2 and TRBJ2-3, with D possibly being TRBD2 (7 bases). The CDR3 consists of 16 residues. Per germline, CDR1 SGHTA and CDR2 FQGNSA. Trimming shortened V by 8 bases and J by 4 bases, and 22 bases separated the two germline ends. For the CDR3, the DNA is TGTGCCAGCGGGCCTGCCCTAGCGGAGGGGGCAGATACGCAGTATTTT. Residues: CASGPALAEGADTQYF.

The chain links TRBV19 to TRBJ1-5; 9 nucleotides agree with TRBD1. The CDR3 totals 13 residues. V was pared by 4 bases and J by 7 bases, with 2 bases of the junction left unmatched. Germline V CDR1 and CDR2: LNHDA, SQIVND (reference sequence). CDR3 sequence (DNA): TGTGCCAGTAGTAGGGACAGGGAACAGCCCCAGCATTTT. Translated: CASSRDREQPQHF.

The CDR3 sequence is CASSPTSGSGSYNEQFF. Here the CDR3 DNA reads TGTGCCAGTAGTCCTACTAGCGGGAGCGGCTCCTACAATGAGCAGTTCTTC. This rearrangement joins TRBV19 to TRBJ2-1, with TRBD2 matching 11 bases. Germline CDR1 is LNHDA and CDR2 is SQIVND (reference sequence). The V segment lost 5 bases and the J segment 0 bases; nucleotides outside the gene matches: 6. There are 17 residues in the CDR3.

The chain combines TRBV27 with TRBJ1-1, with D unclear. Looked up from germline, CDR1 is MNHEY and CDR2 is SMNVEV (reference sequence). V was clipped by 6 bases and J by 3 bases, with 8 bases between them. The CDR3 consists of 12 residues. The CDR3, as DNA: TGTGCCAGCAGAGACTTCGACACTGAAGCTTTCTTT. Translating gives CASRDFDTEAFF.

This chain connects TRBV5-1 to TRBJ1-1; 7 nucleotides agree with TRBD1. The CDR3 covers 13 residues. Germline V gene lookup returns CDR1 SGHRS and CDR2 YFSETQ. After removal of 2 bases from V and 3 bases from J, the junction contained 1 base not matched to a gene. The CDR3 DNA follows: TGCGCCAGCAGCTTTACAGGGGACACTGAAGCTTTCTTT. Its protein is CASSFTGDTEAFF.

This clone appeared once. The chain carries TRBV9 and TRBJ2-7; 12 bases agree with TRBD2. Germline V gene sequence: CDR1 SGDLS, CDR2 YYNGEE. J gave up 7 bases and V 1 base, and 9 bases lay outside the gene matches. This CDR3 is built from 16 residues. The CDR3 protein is CASSVTALAGGQEQYF. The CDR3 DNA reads TGTGCCAGCAGCGTAACTGCCCTAGCGGGAGGGCAGGAGCAGTACTTC.

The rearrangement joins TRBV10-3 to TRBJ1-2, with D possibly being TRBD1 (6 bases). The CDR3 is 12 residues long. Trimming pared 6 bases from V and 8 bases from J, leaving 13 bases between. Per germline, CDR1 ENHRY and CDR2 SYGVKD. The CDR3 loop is CAIRPTGLGYTF. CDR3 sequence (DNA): TGTGCCATCAGACCTACAGGGTTGGGCTACACCTTC.

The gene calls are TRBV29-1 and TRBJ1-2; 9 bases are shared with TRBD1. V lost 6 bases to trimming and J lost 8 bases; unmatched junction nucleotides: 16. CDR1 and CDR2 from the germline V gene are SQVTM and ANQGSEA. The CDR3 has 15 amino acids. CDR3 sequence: CSVDRDREEVEGYTF. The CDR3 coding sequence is TGCAGCGTCGACCGGGACAGGGAAGAGGTAGAAGGCTACACCTTC.

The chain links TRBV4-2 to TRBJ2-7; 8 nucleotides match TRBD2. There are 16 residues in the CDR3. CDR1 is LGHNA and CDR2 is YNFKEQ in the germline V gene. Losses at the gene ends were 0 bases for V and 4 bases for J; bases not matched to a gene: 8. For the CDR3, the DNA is TGTGCCAGCAGCCAAGATATCAGACGGGAGGGATACGAGCAGTACTTC. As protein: CASSQDIRREGYEQYF.

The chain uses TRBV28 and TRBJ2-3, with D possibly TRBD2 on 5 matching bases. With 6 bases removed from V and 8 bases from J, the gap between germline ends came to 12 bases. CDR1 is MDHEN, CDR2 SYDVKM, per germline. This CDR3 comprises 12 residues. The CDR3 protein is CASRSAGGTQYF. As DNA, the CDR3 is TGTGCCAGCAGGTCAGCTGGAGGTACGCAGTATTTT.

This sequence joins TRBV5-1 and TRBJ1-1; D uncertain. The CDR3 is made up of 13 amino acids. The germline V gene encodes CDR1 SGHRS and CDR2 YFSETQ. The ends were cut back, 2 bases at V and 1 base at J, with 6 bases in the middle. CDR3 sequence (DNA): TGCGCCAGCAGCTTTGACACGAACACTGAAGCTTTCTTT. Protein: CASSFDTNTEAFF.

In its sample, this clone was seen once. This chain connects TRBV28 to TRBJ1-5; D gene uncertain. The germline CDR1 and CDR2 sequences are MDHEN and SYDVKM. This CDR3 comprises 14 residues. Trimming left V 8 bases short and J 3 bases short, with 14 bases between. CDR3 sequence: CASRRAGSNQPQHF. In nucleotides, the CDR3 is TGTGCCAGCCGCCGCGCGGGGTCCAATCAGCCCCAGCATTTT.